The 26 T cell receptor beta chains below all came from one sample that was sequenced in a study of CD8 T cells in Susac syndrome. Random hexamers primed reverse transcription of about 0.45 to 1 ug RNA. TCRdb used MiXCR to reprocess the immunoSEQ multiplex PCR reads, holding one entry per CDR3 protein. The data show roughly 200,000 distinct CDR3 sequences, approximately 93% seen once. Specimen: CD4+ T cells from PBMCs. These receptor sequences come from a human donor in good health.

The rearrangement joins TRBV5-1 to TRBJ2-3; 9 bases map to TRBD1. Germline loops: CDR1 SGHRS, CDR2 YFSETQ. Losses at the gene ends were 4 bases for V and 4 bases for J; bases not matched to a gene: 7. This CDR3 has 15 residues. The CDR3 region has the DNA TGCGCCAGCAGCGGGACAGGGAGGATCGCAGATACGCAGTATTTT. Protein sequence: CASSGTGRIADTQYF.

The rearrangement uses TRBV7-9 and TRBJ1-2, with 7 bases that match TRBD1. The CDR3 has 15 residues. Germline values: CDR1 SEHNR, CDR2 FQNEAQ (reference sequence). Trimming at V came to 6 bases and at J to 6 bases, leaving 13 bases not matched to a gene. CDR3 sequence: CASRPRIQQGNGYTF. In DNA form, the CDR3 reads TGTGCCAGCAGGCCCCGTATCCAACAGGGGAATGGCTACACCTTC.

The rearrangement joins TRBV6-5 to TRBJ2-3; D perhaps matches TRBD1 (5 bases). V was cut by 8 bases and J by 1 base, with 13 bases left in between. Germline V gene lookup returns CDR1 MNHEY and CDR2 SVGAGI. The CDR3 contains 14 residues. This CDR3 is CASGSGRGTDTQYF. CDR3 coding DNA: TGTGCCAGCGGATCGGGCAGGGGCACAGATACGCAGTATTTT.

This clonotype was observed a single time. CDR3 protein: CASAQGKIYEQYV. The CDR3 DNA is TGTGCCAGCGCCCAAGGGAAGATCTACGAGCAGTACGTC. The J gene is TRBJ2-7, the V gene TRBV28, with D unclear. The ends were cut back, 8 bases at V and 3 bases at J, with 14 bases in the middle. The CDR3 loop spans 13 amino acids. Germline loops: CDR1 MDHEN, CDR2 SYDVKM.

This clonotype has just one count. This chain uses TRBV7-9 with TRBJ1-1, with a possible D match to TRBD1 (5 bases). The germline V gene encodes CDR1 SEHNR and CDR2 FQNEAQ (reference sequence). The ends were cut back, 8 bases at V and 4 bases at J, with 17 bases in the middle. The CDR3 length is 14 residues. CDR3 sequence reads: CASSFGAITTEAFF. CDR3 nucleotides: TGTGCCAGCTCCTTTGGGGCAATCACCACTGAAGCTTTCTTT. The full variable domain, rest sourced from reference TRBV7-9 and TRBJ1-1, is DTGVSQNPRHKITKRGQNVTFRCDPISEHNRLYWYRQTLGQGPEFLTYFQNEAQLEKSRLLSDRFSAERPKGSFSTLEIQRTEQGDSAMYLCASSFGAITTEAFFGQGTRLTVV.

The V gene is TRBV9, the J gene TRBJ1-3; the D gene is possibly TRBD1 (5 bases). V was shortened by 0 bases and J by 0 bases, with 13 bases between the two germline ends. CDR1 and CDR2 (germline): SGDLS, YYNGEE. This CDR3 region has 17 residues. The CDR3 loop is CASSVVGGRNSGNTIYF. The CDR3 nucleotides are TGTGCCAGCAGCGTAGTGGGGGGACGTAACTCTGGAAACACCATATATTTT.

V gene TRBV19 combines with J gene TRBJ1-1; D may be TRBD1 (5 bases). CDR1 is LNHDA and CDR2 is SQIVND in the germline V gene (reference sequence). V was clipped by 0 bases and J by 1 base, with 9 bases between them. The CDR3 runs 15 residues. CDR3 sequence (DNA): TGTGCCAGTAGTATAGATCGGGGGTCGAACACTGAAGCTTTCTTT. Its protein is CASSIDRGSNTEAFF.

The genes are TRBV13 and TRBJ1-3; a possible D gene is TRBD1 (6 bases). This CDR3 region has 13 residues. Germline V gene lookup returns CDR1 PRHDT and CDR2 FYEKMQ (reference sequence). The V and J ends lost 7 bases and 3 bases respectively, with 10 bases between them. The CDR3 here is CASTRGFGNTIYF. CDR3 DNA: TGTGCCAGCACCAGGGGATTTGGAAACACCATATATTTT.

This chain connects TRBV9 to TRBJ2-1; 8 bases are a match to TRBD2. This CDR3 comprises 17 residues. V was pared by 0 bases and J by 0 bases, with 5 bases of the junction left unmatched. The germline gives CDR1 SGDLS, CDR2 YYNGEE. In DNA, the CDR3 is TGTGCCAGCAGCGTAGCTGGGAGCGGGAGCTCCTACAATGAGCAGTTCTTC. It yields the protein CASSVAGSGSSYNEQFF.

The J gene is TRBJ2-1, the V gene TRBV2; D gene ambiguous. The V and J ends lost 5 bases and 5 bases respectively, with 7 bases between them. In germline, CDR1 is SNHLY, CDR2 FYNNEI. The CDR3 loop spans 12 amino acids. The CDR3 region has the DNA TGTGCCAGCAGTAGGATAAACAATGAGCAGTTCTTC. Translation gives CASSRINNEQFF.

The chain joins TRBV3-1 to TRBJ2-2; D is perhaps TRBD2 (6 bases). CDR3 length: 14 residues. V dropped 3 bases and J dropped 7 bases, with 12 bases sitting between them. Germline V lookup: CDR1 LGHDT, CDR2 YNNKEL (reference sequence). The CDR3 DNA is TGTGCCAGCAGCCAGGGCGGGGCCGACGGGGAGCTGTTTTTT. Its translation is CASSQGGADGELFF.

CDR3 protein: CAIATSGGDQETQYF. In nucleotides, the CDR3 is TGTGCCATCGCCACTAGCGGGGGGGACCAAGAGACCCAGTACTTC. This chain uses TRBV10-3 with TRBJ2-5, with 13 nucleotides matching TRBD2. Germline lookup yields CDR1 ENHRY and CDR2 SYGVKD. V was pared by 8 bases and J by 0 bases, with 3 bases of the junction left unmatched. The CDR3 sequence is 15 residues long.

The CDR3: CSARTSSGGSLETQYF. The CDR3, as DNA: TGCAGTGCTAGAACGTCTAGCGGGGGCAGTTTGGAGACCCAGTACTTC. J is TRBJ2-5 and V is TRBV20-1; 10 bases map to TRBD2. J lost 5 bases, V lost 2 bases, and 11 bases had no gene match. The CDR3 is 16 amino acids. Germline CDR1 and CDR2: DFQATT and SNEGSKA (reference sequence).

In this sample, this clonotype turned up once. The genes are TRBV2 and TRBJ1-4; D is possibly TRBD1 (5 bases). This CDR3 is 14 amino acids long. V was cut by 6 bases and J by 4 bases, with 12 bases left in between. The germline CDR1 and CDR2 sequences are SNHLY and FYNNEI. In nucleotides, the CDR3 is TGTGCCAGCAGAGGACAAGCCCATAATGAAAAACTGTTTTTT. Translating it yields CASRGQAHNEKLFF.

CDR3 loop: CSVYPNTGGKLFF. For the CDR3, the DNA is TGCAGCGTTTACCCCAATACAGGGGGGAAACTGTTTTTT. This chain uses TRBV29-1 with TRBJ1-4; TRBD1 matches at 8 bases. This CDR3 has 13 amino acids. Germline V gene lookup returns CDR1 SQVTM and CDR2 ANQGSEA. V lost 5 bases, J lost 11 bases, and 10 bases stayed unmatched.

The rearrangement links TRBV5-1 to TRBJ1-1; no firm D call. CDR1 is SGHRS and CDR2 is YFSETQ in the germline V gene. V was clipped by 0 bases and J by 6 bases, with 9 bases between them. The length of the CDR3 is 13 residues. The chain's CDR3 is CASSLVGKSEAFF. The CDR3 nucleotides read TGCGCCAGCAGCTTGGTGGGGAAATCTGAAGCTTTCTTT.

The gene calls are TRBV21-1 and TRBJ2-5; the DNA was not used to check the table's D call, TRBD1. TRBV21-1 is given as a pseudogene. The CDR3 spans 14 residues. CDR3 protein: CANSKVRAVRTQYF. CDR3 DNA sequence: TGTGCCAACAGCAAAGTAAGGGCGGTGAGGACCCAGTACTTC.

This clonotype has a single count. This chain connects TRBV2 to TRBJ1-5; D is unclear. Germline V gene sequence: CDR1 SNHLY, CDR2 FYNNEI. V was pared by 2 bases and J by 5 bases, with 10 bases between. This CDR3 region has 14 residues. CDR3 sequence reads: CASSESRSDQPQHF. The CDR3 DNA follows: TGTGCCAGCAGTGAAAGCCGTTCGGATCAGCCCCAGCATTTT.

The V call is TRBV12-3 or TRBV12-4, the J call TRBJ2-2; D is uncertain. The V and J ends lost 7 bases and 5 bases respectively, with 8 bases between them. The CDR3 loop spans 12 amino acids. The CDR3 sequence is CASTTDTGELFF. The CDR3 DNA follows: TGTGCCAGCACTACCGATACCGGGGAGCTGTTTTTT.

This chain uses TRBV29-1 with TRBJ1-5; D might be TRBD1 (6 bases). V was cut by 7 bases and J by 3 bases, with 13 bases left in between. The CDR3 length is 13 residues. Germline CDR1 SQVTM, CDR2 ANQGSEA. The CDR3 DNA sequence: TGCAGCGCTAGGGACAACCACAATCAGCCCCAGCATTTT. This sequence encodes CSARDNHNQPQHF.

The rearrangement uses TRBV6-2 or TRBV6-3 and TRBJ1-5; possible D gene TRBD1, 5 bases. Trimming pared 2 bases from V and 1 base from J, leaving 12 bases between. CDR3 size: 16 residues. CDR1 is MNHEY and CDR2 is SVGEGT in the germline V gene. The CDR3 loop reads CASSYVGPRSNQPQHF. CDR3 sequence (DNA): TGTGCCAGCAGTTACGTGGGGCCCCGGAGCAATCAGCCCCAGCATTTT.

The V and J genes are TRBV5-4 and TRBJ2-1; D gene uncertain. Germline CDR1 is SGHNT and CDR2 is YYREEE (reference sequence). Deletions cut 3 bases from V and 4 bases from J, with 8 bases between. The CDR3 runs to 13 residues. The CDR3 is CASSWTEYNEQFF. The CDR3 coding sequence is TGTGCCAGCAGCTGGACCGAGTACAATGAGCAGTTCTTC.

This sequence joins TRBV28 and TRBJ1-1, with a possible D match to TRBD1 (5 bases). The V gene lost 6 bases and the J gene lost 6 bases, with 8 bases spanning the gap. CDR1 MDHEN and CDR2 SYDVKM come from the germline V gene. CDR3 length equals 11 residues. CDR3 coding DNA: TGTGCCAGCAGGGGGCGGCCTGAAGCTTTCTTT. This codes for CASRGRPEAFF.

The chain carries TRBV9 and TRBJ1-2; no clear D. Trimming took 0 bases from V and 8 from J, leaving 8 bases between them. Germline V gene data show CDR1 as SGDLS and CDR2 as YYNGEE. The CDR3 is 12 amino acids. CDR3 DNA sequence: TGTGCCAGCAGCGTAGCTGCGCGGGGCTACACCTTC. Translating gives CASSVAARGYTF.

This chain uses TRBV7-3 with TRBJ2-2; TRBD2 is a possible D gene (5 bases). Trimming stripped 3 bases from V and 0 bases from J, with 11 bases between. The CDR3 runs 16 residues. The germline V gene encodes CDR1 SGHTA and CDR2 FQGTGA. CDR3 sequence (DNA): TGTGCCAGCAGCTTTTTCGGACTGGCGAACACCGGGGAGCTGTTTTTT. Its translation: CASSFFGLANTGELFF.

Only one count was recorded for this clonotype. V gene TRBV29-1 combines with J gene TRBJ2-7, with 7 bases that match TRBD1. In germline, CDR1 is SQVTM, CDR2 ANQGSEA. V lost 5 bases, J lost 2 bases, and 6 bases stayed unmatched. The CDR3 spans 13 residues. The CDR3 DNA is TGCAGCGTTCACCGACAGGGAACCTACGAGCAGTACTTC. Its protein product is CSVHRQGTYEQYF.